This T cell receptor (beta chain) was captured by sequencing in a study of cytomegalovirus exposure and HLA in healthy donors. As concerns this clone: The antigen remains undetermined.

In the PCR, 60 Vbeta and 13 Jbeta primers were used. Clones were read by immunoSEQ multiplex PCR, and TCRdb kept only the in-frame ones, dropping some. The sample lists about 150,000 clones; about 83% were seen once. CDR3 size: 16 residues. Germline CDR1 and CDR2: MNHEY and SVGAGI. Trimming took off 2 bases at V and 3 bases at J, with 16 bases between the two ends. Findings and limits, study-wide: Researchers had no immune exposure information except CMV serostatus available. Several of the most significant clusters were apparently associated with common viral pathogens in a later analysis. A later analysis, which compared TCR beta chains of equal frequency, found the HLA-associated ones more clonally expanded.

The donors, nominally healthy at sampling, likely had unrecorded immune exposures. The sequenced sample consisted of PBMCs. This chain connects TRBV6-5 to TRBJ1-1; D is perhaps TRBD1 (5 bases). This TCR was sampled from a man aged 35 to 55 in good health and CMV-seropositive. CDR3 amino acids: CASSYAGQWWDTEAFF. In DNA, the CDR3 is TGTGCCAGCAGTTACGCAGGGCAGTGGTGGGACACTGAAGCTTTCTTT.